The clone carrying this TCR beta chain was seen a few times. What it recognizes is unknown. This CDR3 has 13 residues. Trimming cost V 6 bases and J 7 bases, with 10 bases left between them. Germline CDR1 and CDR2: MNHNS and SASEGT. These data originate in a study of response to subunit inactivated influenza vaccine. Notes on the study in general: Authors suggested seasonal influenza vaccinations each recruit few new T cells.

One entry per CDR3 protein, called by TCRdb with MiXCR from the RT-PCR reads. The sample includes roughly 700,000 distinct CDR3 sequences, roughly 13% of them seen just once. Sequenced here: PBMCs from blood, sampled around 15 days before vaccination. The source is a man aged 45-65 years who received an inactivated influenza vaccine. This chain joins TRBV6-1 and TRBJ1-6; D ambiguous. In nucleotides, the CDR3 is TGTGCCAGCAGCGGACGCAAGAATTCACCCCTCCACTTT. Protein sequence: CASSGRKNSPLHF.